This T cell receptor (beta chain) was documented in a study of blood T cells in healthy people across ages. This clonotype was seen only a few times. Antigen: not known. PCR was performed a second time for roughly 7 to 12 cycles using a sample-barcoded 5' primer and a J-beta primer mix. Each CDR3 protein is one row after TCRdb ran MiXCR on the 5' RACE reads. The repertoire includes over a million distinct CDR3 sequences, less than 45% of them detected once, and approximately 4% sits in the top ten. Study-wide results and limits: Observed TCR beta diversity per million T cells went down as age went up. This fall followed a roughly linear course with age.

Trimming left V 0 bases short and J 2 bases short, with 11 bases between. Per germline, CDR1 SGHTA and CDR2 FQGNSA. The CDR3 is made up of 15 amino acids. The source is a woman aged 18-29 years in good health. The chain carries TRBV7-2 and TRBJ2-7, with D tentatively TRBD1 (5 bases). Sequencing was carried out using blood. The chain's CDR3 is CASSLAAGPTYEQYF. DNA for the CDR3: TGTGCCAGCAGCTTAGCGGCAGGGCCAACCTACGAGCAGTACTTC.